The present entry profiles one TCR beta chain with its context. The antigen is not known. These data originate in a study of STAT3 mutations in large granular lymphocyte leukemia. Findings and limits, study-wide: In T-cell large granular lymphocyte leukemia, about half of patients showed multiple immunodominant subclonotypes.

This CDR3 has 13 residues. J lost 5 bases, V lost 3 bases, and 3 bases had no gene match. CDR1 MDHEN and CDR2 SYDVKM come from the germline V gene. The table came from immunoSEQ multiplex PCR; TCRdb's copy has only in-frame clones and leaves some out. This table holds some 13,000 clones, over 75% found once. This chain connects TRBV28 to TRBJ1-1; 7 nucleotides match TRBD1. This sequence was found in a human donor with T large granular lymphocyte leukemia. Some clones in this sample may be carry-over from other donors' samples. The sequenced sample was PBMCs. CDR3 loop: CASSFPGGTEAFF. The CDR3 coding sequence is TGTGCCAGCAGTTTTCCAGGGGGAACTGAAGCTTTCTTT.